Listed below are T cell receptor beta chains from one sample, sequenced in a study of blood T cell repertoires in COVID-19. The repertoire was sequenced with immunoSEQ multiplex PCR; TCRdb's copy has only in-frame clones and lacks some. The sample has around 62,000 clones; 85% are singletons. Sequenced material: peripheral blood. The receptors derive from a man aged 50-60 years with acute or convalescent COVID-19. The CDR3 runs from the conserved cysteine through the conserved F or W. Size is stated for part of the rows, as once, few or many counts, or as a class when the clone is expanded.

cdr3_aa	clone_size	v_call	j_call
CASSLGNRVNTEAFF	few	TRBV5-4	TRBJ1-1
CASSYSRGEQFF	-	TRBV6-6	TRBJ2-1
CSVVQGSSGNTIYF	-	TRBV29-1	TRBJ1-3
CASSGQLEAFF	-	TRBV7-9	TRBJ1-1
CASSLSGFDSPLHF	-	TRBV5-5	TRBJ1-6
CASSWTDSFYGYTF	once	TRBV7-3	TRBJ1-2
CASSETGLAGAQFF	-	TRBV27	TRBJ2-1
CAISAQQNNSPLHF	-	TRBV10-3	TRBJ1-6
CASSQNTEAFF	-	TRBV19	TRBJ1-1
CASSLRTGQSPTGLYEQYF	-	TRBV27	TRBJ2-7
CASSPTGGGGAADTQYF	-	TRBV5-4	TRBJ2-3
CASRQVSYEQYF	-	TRBV2	TRBJ2-7
CASSYQQGQESLNSPLHF	once	TRBV6-2/TRBV6-3	TRBJ1-6
CASSQDSLEGVHGTPQYF	-	TRBV4-1	TRBJ2-3
CASSPRRNTEAFF	-	TRBV27	TRBJ1-1
CASSSWTSGNTDTQYF	-	TRBV5-4	TRBJ2-3
CASSYGALSSPLHF	-	TRBV6-5	TRBJ1-6
CASSETWTGDNQPQHF	-	TRBV6-1	TRBJ1-5
CASSQDHSGYEQYF	-	TRBV14	TRBJ2-7
CASSPGGGEAYNSPLHF	few	TRBV5-5	TRBJ1-6
CASYPGIKGGGAKSEQFF	-	TRBV27	TRBJ2-1
CASSINGFTEAFF	-	TRBV19	TRBJ1-1
CASSTSSNSPLHF	-	TRBV9	TRBJ1-6
CASSLGPRRETQYF	-	TRBV7-7	TRBJ2-5
CATRDRGGTDTQYF	-	TRBV24-1	TRBJ2-3
CASSSGSVQYF	-	TRBV7-2	TRBJ2-7
CATSGWTGGTGELFF	-	TRBV24-1	TRBJ2-2
CASSADRPRDTEAFF	-	TRBV7-8	TRBJ1-1
CASARQPSDYGYTF	-	TRBV3-1/TRBV3-2	TRBJ1-2
CASSISWTGTTDTQYF	-	TRBV19	TRBJ2-3
CASSVVPSYNEQFF	-	TRBV9	TRBJ2-1
CASRTPGQQETQYF	-	TRBV10-2	TRBJ2-5
CASSLAIYNEQFF	-	TRBV27	TRBJ2-1
CASMAFTNTEAFF	-	TRBV6-5	TRBJ1-1
CAISEVGGNTEAFF	-	TRBV10-3	TRBJ1-1
CASSRDRATEAFF	-	TRBV14	TRBJ1-1
CATSEDDRGYTF	-	TRBV24-1	TRBJ1-2
CSASDTGQAVYEQYF	-	TRBV20-1	TRBJ2-7
CAWSRDSSGNTIYF	-	TRBV30	TRBJ1-3
CASNPGTGWTEAFF	-	TRBV6-6	TRBJ1-1
CASSYSTGLVGYTF	many	TRBV6-5	TRBJ1-2
CASSEDRGASGNTIYF	-	TRBV7-2	TRBJ1-3
CASRDSSSPLHF	-	TRBV25-1	TRBJ1-6
CASSATSGGYEQFF	-	TRBV2	TRBJ2-1
CASSHLTDTQYF	few	TRBV4-1	TRBJ2-3
CASRNRNEKLFF	-	TRBV27	TRBJ1-4
CASSLSSPGTEAFF	-	TRBV5-4	TRBJ1-1
CATSRDDSGPRDEQFF	few	TRBV15	TRBJ2-1
CASSQDVANAYEQYF	-	TRBV3-1/TRBV3-2	TRBJ2-7
CASSSAGGSGNTIYF	-	TRBV5-1	TRBJ1-3
CASSLESPGPYEQYF	-	TRBV5-1	TRBJ2-7
CASSGTGESNTEAFF	-	TRBV2	TRBJ1-1
CASSLVPRGADTQYF	-	TRBV11-2	TRBJ2-3